The 2 T cell receptor beta chains below come from one sample, sequenced in a study of cytomegalovirus exposure and HLA in healthy donors. PCR was performed using 60 Vbeta and 13 Jbeta primers. Some clones are missing from TCRdb's copy, which holds only in-frame ones; the method was immunoSEQ multiplex PCR. The repertoire includes about 120,000 clones, 65% to 80% of them detected once, and roughly 3% sits in the top ten. Source material: PBMCs. The receptor set was obtained from a woman aged 40 to 50 in good health and CMV-seropositive.

This clone was seen once. This chain connects TRBV11-1 to TRBJ1-1, with TRBD1 identical over 7 bases. Per the germline V gene, CDR1 is SGHAT and CDR2 is FQDESV (reference sequence). The CDR3 is made up of 15 amino acids. Trimming cost V 5 bases and J 3 bases; bases outside gene matches: 9. As DNA, the CDR3 is TGTGCCAGCAGCGGGGACCCGACAGGGTACACTGAAGCTTTCTTT. Amino acids: CASSGDPTGYTEAFF.

The V call is TRBV4-1, the J call TRBJ1-1, with TRBD1 matching over 10 bases. Germline-derived CDR1 and CDR2 are MGHRA and YSYEKL. V was pared by 4 bases and J by 2 bases, with 1 base of the junction left unmatched. CDR3 length equals 14 residues. The CDR3 nucleotides read TGCGCCAGCAGCCGGACAGGGGGAAACACTGAAGCTTTCTTT. It yields the protein CASSRTGGNTEAFF.